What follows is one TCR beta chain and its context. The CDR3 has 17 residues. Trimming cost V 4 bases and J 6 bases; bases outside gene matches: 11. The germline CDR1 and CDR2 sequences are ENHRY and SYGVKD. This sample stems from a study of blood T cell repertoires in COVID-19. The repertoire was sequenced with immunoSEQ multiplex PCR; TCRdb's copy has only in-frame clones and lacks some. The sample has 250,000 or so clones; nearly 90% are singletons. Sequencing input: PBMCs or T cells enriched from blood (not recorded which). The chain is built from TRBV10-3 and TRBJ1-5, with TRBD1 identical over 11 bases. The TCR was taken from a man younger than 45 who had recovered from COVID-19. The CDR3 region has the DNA TGTGCCATCAGTGCAGGACAGGGGGCTGGTCGGGTTCAGCCCCAGCATTTT. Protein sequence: CAISAGQGAGRVQPQHF.